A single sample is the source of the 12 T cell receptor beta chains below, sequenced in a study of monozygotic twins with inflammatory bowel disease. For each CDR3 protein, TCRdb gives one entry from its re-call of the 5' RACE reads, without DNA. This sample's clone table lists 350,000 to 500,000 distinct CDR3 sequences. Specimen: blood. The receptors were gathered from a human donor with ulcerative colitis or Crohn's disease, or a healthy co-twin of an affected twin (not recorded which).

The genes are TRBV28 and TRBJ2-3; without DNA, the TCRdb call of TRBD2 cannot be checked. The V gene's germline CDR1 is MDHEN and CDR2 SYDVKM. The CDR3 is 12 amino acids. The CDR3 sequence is CASTSITDTQYF.

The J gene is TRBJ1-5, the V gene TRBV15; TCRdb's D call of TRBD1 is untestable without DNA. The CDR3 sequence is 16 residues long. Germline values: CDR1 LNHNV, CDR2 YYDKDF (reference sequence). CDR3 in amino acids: CATSPTQGGVNQPQHF.

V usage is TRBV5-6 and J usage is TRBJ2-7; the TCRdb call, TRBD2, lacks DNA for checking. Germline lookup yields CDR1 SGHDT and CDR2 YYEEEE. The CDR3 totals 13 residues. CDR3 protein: CASSLGANYEQYF.

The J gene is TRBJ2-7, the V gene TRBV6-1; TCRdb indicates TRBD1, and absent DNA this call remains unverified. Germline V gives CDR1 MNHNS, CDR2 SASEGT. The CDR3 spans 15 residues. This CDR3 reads CASTLGTGGTYEQYF.

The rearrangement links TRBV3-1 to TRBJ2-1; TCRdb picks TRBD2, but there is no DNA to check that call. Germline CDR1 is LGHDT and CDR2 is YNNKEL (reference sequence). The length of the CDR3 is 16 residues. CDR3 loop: CASSPLAGGTYNEQFF.

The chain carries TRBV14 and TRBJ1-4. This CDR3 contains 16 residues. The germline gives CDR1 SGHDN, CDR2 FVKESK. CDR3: CASSQDSPGASEKLFF.

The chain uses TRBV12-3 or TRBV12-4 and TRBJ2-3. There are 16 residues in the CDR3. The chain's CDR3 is CASSVDPREITDTQYF.

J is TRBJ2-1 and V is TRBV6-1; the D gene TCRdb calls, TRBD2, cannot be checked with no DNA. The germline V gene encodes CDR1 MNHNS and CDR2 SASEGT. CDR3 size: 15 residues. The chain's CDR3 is CASSRLAGGGDEQFF.

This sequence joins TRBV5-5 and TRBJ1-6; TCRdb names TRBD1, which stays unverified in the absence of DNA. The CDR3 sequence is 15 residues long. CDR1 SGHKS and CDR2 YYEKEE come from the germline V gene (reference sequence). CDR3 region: CASSLSQGASSPLHF.

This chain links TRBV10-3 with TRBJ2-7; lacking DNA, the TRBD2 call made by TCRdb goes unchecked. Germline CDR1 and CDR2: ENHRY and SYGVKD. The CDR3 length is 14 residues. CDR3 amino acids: CAIRGTSGSYEQYF.

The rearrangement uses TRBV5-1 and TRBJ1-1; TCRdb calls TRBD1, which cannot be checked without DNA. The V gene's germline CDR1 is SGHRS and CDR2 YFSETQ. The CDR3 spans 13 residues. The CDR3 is CASSPSVPREAFF.

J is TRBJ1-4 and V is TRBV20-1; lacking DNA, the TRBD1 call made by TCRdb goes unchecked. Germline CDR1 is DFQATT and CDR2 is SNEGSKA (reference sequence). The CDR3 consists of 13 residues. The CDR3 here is CSASRGISEKLFF.